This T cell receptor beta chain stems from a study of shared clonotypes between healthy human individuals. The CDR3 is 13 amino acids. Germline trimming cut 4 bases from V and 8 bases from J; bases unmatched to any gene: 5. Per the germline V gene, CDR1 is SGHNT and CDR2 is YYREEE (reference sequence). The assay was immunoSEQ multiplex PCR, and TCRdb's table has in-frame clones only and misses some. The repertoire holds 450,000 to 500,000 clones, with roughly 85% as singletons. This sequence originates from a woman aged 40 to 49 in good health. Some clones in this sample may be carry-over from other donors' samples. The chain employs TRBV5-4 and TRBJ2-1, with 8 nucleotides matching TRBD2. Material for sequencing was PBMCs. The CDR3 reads CASSMGLVYEQFF. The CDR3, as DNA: TGTGCCAGCAGCATGGGACTAGTCTATGAGCAGTTCTTC.